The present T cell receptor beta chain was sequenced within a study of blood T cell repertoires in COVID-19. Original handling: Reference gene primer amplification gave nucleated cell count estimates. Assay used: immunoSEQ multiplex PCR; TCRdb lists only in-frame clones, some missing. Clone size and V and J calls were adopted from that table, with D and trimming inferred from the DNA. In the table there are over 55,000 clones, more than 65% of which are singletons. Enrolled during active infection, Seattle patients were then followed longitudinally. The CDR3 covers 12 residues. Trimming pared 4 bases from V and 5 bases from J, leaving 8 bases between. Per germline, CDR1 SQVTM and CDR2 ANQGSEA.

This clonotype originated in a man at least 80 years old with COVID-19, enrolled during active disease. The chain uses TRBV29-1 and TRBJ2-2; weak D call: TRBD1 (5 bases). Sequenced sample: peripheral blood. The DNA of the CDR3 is TGCAGCGTTGCCCAGGGTACCGGGGAGCTGTTTTTT. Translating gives CSVAQGTGELFF.